These 27 T cell receptor beta chains originate from one sample sequenced in a study of T cell clones after liver transplantation. Repertoires were generated with immunoSEQ multiplex PCR, while TCRdb's copy carries only in-frame clones and drops some. The repertoire holds roughly 55,000 clones, with roughly 74% as singletons. The specimen was CD4+ T cells from blood, collected approximately 54 months after liver transplant. These receptors came from a human patient who received a liver transplant. The graft donor may account for some of the T cells.

In the case of this clone: One base away lies a much larger clone, so this may be a sequencing read error. The rearrangement uses TRBV6-6 and TRBJ1-1; D gene unclear. Trimming took off 11 bases at V and 4 bases at J, with 11 bases between the two ends. CDR1 is MNHNY and CDR2 is SVGAGI in the germline V gene (reference sequence). CDR3 size: 11 residues. The CDR3 sequence: CAGTETTEAFF. CDR3 bases: TGTGCCGGCACCGAAACCACTGAAGCTTTCTTT.

The gene calls are TRBV7-9 and TRBJ2-7; 7 positions match TRBD1. Looked up from germline, CDR1 is SEHNR and CDR2 is FQNEAQ (reference sequence). The CDR3 runs to 14 residues. V shed 5 bases, J shed 0 bases, and the junction held 4 bases outside the gene matches. CDR3 sequence (DNA): TGTGCCAGCAGCGACAGGGTCATCTCCTACGAGCAGTACTTC. It translates to CASSDRVISYEQYF.

This chain joins TRBV28 and TRBJ2-7; D might be TRBD2 (7 bases). This CDR3 is 12 amino acids long. V gave up 6 bases and J gave up 9 bases, with 15 bases separating them. Germline V gene data show CDR1 as MDHEN and CDR2 as SYDVKM. The DNA for the CDR3 is TGTGCCAGCAGCCAAAGGGGGGGGTGGCAGTACTTC. Protein sequence: CASSQRGGWQYF. The full variable domain, rest sourced from reference TRBV28 and TRBJ2-7, is DVKVTQSSRYLVKRTGEKVFLECVQDMDHENMFWYRQDPGLGLRLIYFSYDVKMKEKGDIPEGYSVSREKKERFSLILESASTNQTSMYLCASSQRGGWQYFGPGTRLTVT.

This clone was picked up a small number of times. V gene TRBV28 combines with J gene TRBJ1-2; 9 bases fit TRBD1. Losses at the gene ends were 6 bases for V and 4 bases for J; bases not matched to a gene: 3. CDR3 length: 13 residues. The germline V gene encodes CDR1 MDHEN and CDR2 SYDVKM. Here the CDR3 DNA reads TGTGCCAGCAGGGGGACAGGGATCTATGGCTACACCTTC. Translated: CASRGTGIYGYTF.

The genes are TRBV7-2 and TRBJ1-1; possibly TRBD1 for D (5 bases). CDR3 length equals 16 residues. CDR1 and CDR2 from the germline V gene are SGHTA and FQGNSA. V dropped 1 base and J dropped 1 base, with 13 bases sitting between them. CDR3 nucleotides: TGTGCCAGCAGCTTAGATGCAGGGAGGACGAACACTGAAGCTTTCTTT. It yields the protein CASSLDAGRTNTEAFF. Based on the CDR3 plus reference TRBV7-2 and TRBJ1-1, the full variable domain is GAGVSQSPSNKVTEKGKDVELRCDPISGHTALYWYRQSLGQGLEFLIYFQGNSAPDKSGLPSDRFSAERTGGSVSTLTIQRTQQEDSAVYLCASSLDAGRTNTEAFFGQGTRLTVV.

The chain uses TRBV19 and TRBJ2-1; 7 bases are shared with TRBD2. CDR3 size: 16 residues. V dropped 5 bases and J dropped 3; count of bases not matched to a gene: 10. CDR1 is LNHDA and CDR2 is SQIVND in the germline V gene (reference sequence). CDR3: CASSSLEGLHYNEQFF. Written as DNA, the CDR3 is TGTGCCAGTAGTTCGCTCGAGGGACTACACTACAATGAGCAGTTCTTC. Based on the CDR3 plus reference TRBV19 and TRBJ2-1, the full variable domain is DGGITQSPKYLFRKEGQNVTLSCEQNLNHDAMYWYRQDPGQGLRLIYYSQIVNDFQKGDIAEGYSVSREKKESFPLTVTSAQKNPTAFYLCASSSLEGLHYNEQFFGPGTRLTVL.

This clone was found a few times. V gene TRBV28 combines with J gene TRBJ2-7; D remains unclear. CDR1 and CDR2 from the germline V gene are MDHEN and SYDVKM. The CDR3 loop spans 12 amino acids. The V end lost 4 bases, the J end lost 6 bases, and 10 bases lay between the germline ends. The CDR3 here is CASSSGPLEQYF. CDR3 nucleotide sequence: TGTGCCAGCAGTTCAGGACCCCTCGAGCAGTACTTC.

The J gene is TRBJ2-7, the V gene TRBV28, with 9 bases fitting TRBD1. With 5 bases clipped from V and 4 bases from J, the junction kept 9 bases outside the gene matches. The germline gives CDR1 MDHEN, CDR2 SYDVKM. The CDR3 is made up of 15 amino acids. The DNA for the CDR3 is TGTGCCAGCAGTGGTCCGCGACAGGGGGAGTACGAGCAGTACTTC. Protein product: CASSGPRQGEYEQYF.

This chain links TRBV20-1 with TRBJ1-4, with D perhaps TRBD1 (5 bases). Trimming shortened V by 3 bases and J by 6 bases, and 5 bases separated the two germline ends. Germline V gene data show CDR1 as DFQATT and CDR2 as SNEGSKA (reference sequence). This CDR3 comprises 11 residues. Written as DNA, the CDR3 is TGCAGTGCTAGGACAGATGAAAAACTGTTTTTT. Translated, it gives CSARTDEKLFF.

The chain joins TRBV7-9 to TRBJ2-3; possibly TRBD1 or TRBD2 for D (5 bases each). The CDR3 runs to 13 residues. Germline V gene data show CDR1 as SEHNR and CDR2 as FQNEAQ (reference sequence). The V end lost 2 bases, the J end lost 6 bases, and 9 bases lay between the germline ends. CDR3 in amino acids: CASSLSWGDTQYF. The CDR3 DNA reads TGTGCCAGCAGCTTATCGTGGGGGGATACGCAGTATTTT.

The J gene is TRBJ2-3, the V gene TRBV19, with 10 nucleotides matching TRBD1. Trimming removed 9 bases from V and 6 bases from J; junction bases left unmatched: 9. Germline V CDR1 and CDR2: LNHDA, SQIVND (reference sequence). The CDR3 runs to 14 residues. Written as DNA, the CDR3 is TGTGCCAGCTGCCCCGGGACAGGGGTCGATACGCAGTATTTT. Its protein product is CASCPGTGVDTQYF.

The rearrangement uses TRBV2 and TRBJ2-6; 9 bases match TRBD1. This CDR3 comprises 21 residues. The germline gives CDR1 SNHLY, CDR2 FYNNEI. Trimming cost V 8 bases and J 0 bases; bases outside gene matches: 20. As DNA, the CDR3 is TGTGCCAGCGGTCCGGGACAGGGTTATTTTATGGGGGACTCTGGGGCCAACGTCCTGACTTTC. Its translation is CASGPGQGYFMGDSGANVLTF.

The chain has TRBV6-1 and TRBJ2-4, with D perhaps matching TRBD1 (6 bases). Germline lookup yields CDR1 MNHNS and CDR2 SASEGT. The CDR3 contains 15 residues. Trimming pared 5 bases from V and 0 bases from J, leaving 11 bases between. Here the CDR3 DNA reads TGTGCCAGCAGTACAGGGTTGGTAGCCAAAAACATTCAGTACTTC. It is translated as CASSTGLVAKNIQYF.

The V and J genes are TRBV7-2 and TRBJ1-2, with D possibly being TRBD1 (5 bases). V was trimmed by 0 bases and J by 2 bases, leaving 13 bases between them. CDR3 size: 16 residues. Germline loops: CDR1 SGHTA, CDR2 FQGNSA. CDR3 amino acids: CASSLASDTLNYGYTF. The CDR3 DNA reads TGTGCCAGCAGCTTAGCTTCGGACACCTTGAACTATGGCTACACCTTC.

This clone was detected a few times. CDR3 sequence (DNA): TGTGCCAGCAGTGAAACTTTCACTAATGAAAAACTGTTTTTT. Translation gives CASSETFTNEKLFF. The chain has TRBV2 and TRBJ1-4, with D unresolved. Germline V gene sequence: CDR1 SNHLY, CDR2 FYNNEI. CDR3 length: 14 residues. Trimming took off 2 bases at V and 2 bases at J, with 6 bases between the two ends.

The sample holds a few counts of this clone. This chain links TRBV7-9 with TRBJ1-6; D not certain. The CDR3 has 14 residues. Germline assignment: CDR1 SEHNR and CDR2 FQNEAQ (reference sequence). Trimming shortened V by 2 bases and J by 6 bases, and 8 bases separated the two germline ends. The chain's CDR3 is CASSLRSTNSPLHF. CDR3 DNA: TGTGCCAGCAGCTTAAGGTCCACTAATTCACCCCTCCACTTT.

This clone was observed once. The chain joins TRBV6-1 to TRBJ1-5; D gene uncertain. Germline V CDR1 and CDR2: MNHNS, SASEGT. The CDR3 runs 16 residues. V was pared by 2 bases and J by 0 bases, with 11 bases between. Here the CDR3 DNA reads TGTGCCAGCAGTGAAAGGACTTTCTTTAGCAATCAGCCCCAGCATTTT. This gives the protein CASSERTFFSNQPQHF.

The V call is TRBV4-1, the J call TRBJ2-3; 14 bases align to TRBD2. There are 16 residues in the CDR3. CDR1 and CDR2 from the germline V gene are MGHRA and YSYEKL. V gave up 3 bases and J gave up 2 bases; unmatched junction bases: 1. CDR3 residues: CASSQGLAGDTDTQYF. CDR3 bases: TGCGCCAGCAGCCAGGGACTAGCGGGGGACACAGATACGCAGTATTTT.

This chain connects TRBV30 to TRBJ1-2, with 8 bases lining up with TRBD1. This CDR3 has 13 amino acids. Germline V gene data show CDR1 as GTSNPN and CDR2 as SVGIG (reference sequence). Trimming removed 2 bases from V and 4 bases from J; junction bases left unmatched: 3. CDR3 sequence: CAWSTGGGYGYTF. The CDR3, as DNA: TGTGCCTGGAGTACAGGGGGAGGCTATGGCTACACCTTC.

This chain links TRBV30 with TRBJ2-1; 10 positions agree with TRBD2. The CDR3 is 16 amino acids. Per the germline V gene, CDR1 is GTSNPN and CDR2 is SVGIG (reference sequence). With 2 bases clipped from V and 3 bases from J, the junction kept 7 bases outside the gene matches. CDR3 sequence reads: CAWSIKGLASYNEQFF. The CDR3 DNA reads TGTGCCTGGAGTATAAAGGGACTAGCGAGCTACAATGAGCAGTTCTTC.

This clone was observed once. This sequence joins TRBV11-3 and TRBJ2-1, with D maybe TRBD1 (6 bases). V shed 4 bases and J shed 8 bases, with 12 bases lying between them. The CDR3 sequence is 13 residues long. Germline CDR1 SGHNT, CDR2 YENEEA. This CDR3 is CASSSSTGYEQFF. The CDR3 DNA reads as TGTGCCAGCAGCTCGTCAACAGGGTATGAGCAGTTCTTC. Using reference TRBV11-3 and TRBJ2-1 for the parts outside the CDR3, the full variable domain is EAGVVQSPRYKIIEKKQPVAFWCNPISGHNTLYWYLQNLGQGPELLIRYENEEAVDDSQLPKDRFSAERLKGVDSTLKIQPAELGDSAVYLCASSSSTGYEQFFGPGTRLTVL.

The rearrangement joins TRBV11-2 to TRBJ1-2; perhaps TRBD1 as D (6 bases). The germline V gene has CDR1 SGHAT and CDR2 FQNNGV. The V end was cut by 4 bases, the J end by 8 bases, with 8 bases between. This CDR3 contains 11 residues. Here the CDR3 DNA reads TGTGCCAGCAGCTCCAGGGGCGGCTACACCTTC. Translation gives CASSSRGGYTF.

The rearrangement links TRBV7-8 to TRBJ2-2; 8 bases map to TRBD1. Germline loops: CDR1 SGHVS, CDR2 FQNEAQ. The CDR3 contains 16 residues. V shed 5 bases, J shed 5 bases, and the junction held 10 bases outside the gene matches. The CDR3: CASSPWTGLGTGELFF. DNA of the CDR3: TGTGCCAGCAGCCCCTGGACAGGGTTGGGGACCGGGGAGCTGTTTTTT.

This clone turned up a few times. V is TRBV10-3 and J is TRBJ2-5, with TRBD2 matching over 7 bases. CDR3 size: 12 residues. Germline-derived CDR1 and CDR2 are ENHRY and SYGVKD. J was trimmed by 9 bases and V by 8 bases; bases with no gene match: 9. CDR3 protein: CAIRASRGAQYF. CDR3 bases: TGTGCCATCCGGGCCTCCCGGGGGGCCCAGTACTTC.

This clone was detected only a few times. The chain links TRBV11-2 to TRBJ1-1; perhaps TRBD1 as D (5 bases). This CDR3 has 17 residues. Germline V gene lookup returns CDR1 SGHAT and CDR2 FQNNGV. The germline V and J ends were trimmed by 4 bases and 9 bases, with 27 bases remaining between them. The DNA for the CDR3 is TGTGCCAGCAGCTCACACCGAAGAGGGACCCGACAGCCTCAAGCTTTCTTT. Its protein is CASSSHRRGTRQPQAFF.

The V and J genes are TRBV27 and TRBJ2-7, with 9 bases identical to TRBD1. J gave up 3 bases and V 6 bases, and 9 bases lay outside the gene matches. The CDR3 spans 15 residues. Germline CDR1 and CDR2: MNHEY and SMNVEV (reference sequence). The CDR3 nucleotides are TGTGCCAGCAGCCAAATGGACAGGGGTGACTACGAGCAGTACTTC. Encoded protein: CASSQMDRGDYEQYF.

V and J are TRBV7-8 and TRBJ1-2; 7 bases fit TRBD1. The CDR3 is 13 residues long. From germline, CDR1 is SGHVS and CDR2 FQNEAQ. V dropped 8 bases and J dropped 6; count of bases not matched to a gene: 9. The CDR3 nucleotides read TGTGCCAGCGGACAGGTCCGATCGGATGGCTACACCTTC. Its translation: CASGQVRSDGYTF.